This T cell receptor beta chain was obtained from a study of OX40 agonist ivuxolimab in advanced cancers. Produced via immunoSEQ multiplex PCR; TCRdb's table is partial and in-frame only. Among tens of thousands of clones listed, 80% to 85% were seen once. CDR1 and CDR2 from the germline V gene are LNHDA and SQIVND (reference sequence). V was pared by 0 bases and J by 2 bases, with 10 bases between. The CDR3 length is 15 residues. The sample was CD4+ or CD8+ T cells sorted from blood, taken in a trial of the OX40 agonist ivuxolimab. The sequence derives from an adult with an advanced solid tumor such as melanoma, head and neck, liver or kidney cancer. The V call is TRBV19, the J call TRBJ2-5; D is undetermined. The CDR3 region is CASSIEGNSQETQYF. DNA for the CDR3: TGTGCCAGTAGTATAGAGGGGAACAGTCAAGAGACCCAGTACTTC.